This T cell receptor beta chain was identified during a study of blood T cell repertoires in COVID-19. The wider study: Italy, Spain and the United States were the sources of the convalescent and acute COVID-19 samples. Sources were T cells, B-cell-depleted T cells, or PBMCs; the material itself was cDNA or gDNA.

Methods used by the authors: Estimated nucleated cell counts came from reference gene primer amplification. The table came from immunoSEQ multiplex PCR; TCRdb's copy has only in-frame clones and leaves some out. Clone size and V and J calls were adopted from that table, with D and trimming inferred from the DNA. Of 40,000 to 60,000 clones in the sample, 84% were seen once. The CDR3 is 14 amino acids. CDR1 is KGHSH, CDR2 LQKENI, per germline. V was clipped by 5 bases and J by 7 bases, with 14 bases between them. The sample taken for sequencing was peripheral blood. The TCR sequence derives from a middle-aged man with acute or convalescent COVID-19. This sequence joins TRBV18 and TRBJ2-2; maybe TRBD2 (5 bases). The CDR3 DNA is TGTGCCAGCTCAAGATCTGCGGGTCACGGGGAGCTGTTTTTT. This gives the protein CASSRSAGHGELFF.